This is a list of T cell receptor beta chains from one sample in a study of cytomegalovirus exposure and HLA in healthy donors. Profiled with immunoSEQ multiplex PCR; TCRdb holds only in-frame clones, not every one. This repertoire includes around 130,000 clones. Sequencing was performed on PBMCs. The receptors originated from a woman in her sixties or seventies in good health and CMV-seronegative. The CDR3 runs from the conserved cysteine through the conserved F or W. D genes are given only for firm matches.

v_gene: TRBV9
d_gene: NA
j_gene: TRBJ2-3
CDR3nt: TGTGCCAGCAGCGTAGGTGTCCTAGCGAGCACAGATACGCAGTATTTT
CDR3aa: CASSVGVLASTDTQYF

v_gene: TRBV7-8
d_gene: NA
j_gene: TRBJ1-5
CDR3nt: TGTGCCAGCAGCTTAGGCACTACCATCCAACAGCCCCAGCATTTT
CDR3aa: CASSLGTTIQQPQHF

v_gene: TRBV7-3
d_gene: TRBD2
j_gene: TRBJ2-1
CDR3nt: TGTGCCAGCAGCCTCCCTTTTGCGGGAGGAGACAATGAGCAGTTCTTC
CDR3aa: CASSLPFAGGDNEQFF

v_gene: TRBV30
d_gene: NA
j_gene: TRBJ2-3
CDR3nt: TGTGCCTGGACCCTTCGAGGGATCAGTAATTTT
CDR3aa: CAWTLRGISNF

v_gene: TRBV10-3
d_gene: TRBD1
j_gene: TRBJ1-1
CDR3nt: TGTGCCATCAGTCCCGCCGGGACAGTGAACACTGAAGCTTTCTTT
CDR3aa: CAISPAGTVNTEAFF

v_gene: TRBV5-1
d_gene: TRBD2
j_gene: TRBJ2-7
CDR3nt: TGCGCCAGCAGCTTGGGGCTAGCGGGGGTTAGGTTCTACGAGCAGTACTTC
CDR3aa: CASSLGLAGVRFYEQYF

v_gene: TRBV19
d_gene: TRBD2
j_gene: TRBJ2-7
CDR3nt: TGTGCCAGTAGTCCCAACCGGGGGGGCTACGAGCAGTACTTC
CDR3aa: CASSPNRGGYEQYF

v_gene: TRBV5-1
d_gene: TRBD1
j_gene: TRBJ1-2
CDR3nt: TGCGCCAGCAGCTTGGGCGGGACAGGGGGCACCTATGGCTACACCTTC
CDR3aa: CASSLGGTGGTYGYTF

v_gene: TRBV28
d_gene: TRBD2
j_gene: TRBJ2-2
CDR3nt: TGTGCCAGCAGTACCCGGGCTAGCGGGAAGACCGGGGAGCTGTTTTTT
CDR3aa: CASSTRASGKTGELFF

v_gene: TRBV11-2
d_gene: NA
j_gene: TRBJ2-7
CDR3nt: TGTGCCAGCAGCTTAGATCATAACAGACCCTACGAGCAGTACTTC
CDR3aa: CASSLDHNRPYEQYF

v_gene: TRBV13
d_gene: NA
j_gene: TRBJ2-3
CDR3nt: TGTGCCAGCAGCTTGGGGAGCCTAGTCACAGATACGCAGTATTTT
CDR3aa: CASSLGSLVTDTQYF

v_gene: TRBV6-6
d_gene: NA
j_gene: TRBJ2-7
CDR3nt: TGTGCCAGCAGTTCTCTCCTCCTTGGAGGCTACGAGCAGTACTTC
CDR3aa: CASSSLLLGGYEQYF

v_gene: TRBV21-1
d_gene: NA
j_gene: TRBJ1-2
CDR3nt: TGTGCCAGCAGCGAAAAAAGGGGACAGGGGGAAGCCTATGGCTACACCTTC
CDR3aa: CASSEKRGQGEAYGYTF

v_gene: TRBV29-1
d_gene: NA
j_gene: TRBJ2-2
CDR3nt: TGCAGCGTTGTTGAGGTCGGGGAGCTGTTTTTT
CDR3aa: CSVVEVGELFF